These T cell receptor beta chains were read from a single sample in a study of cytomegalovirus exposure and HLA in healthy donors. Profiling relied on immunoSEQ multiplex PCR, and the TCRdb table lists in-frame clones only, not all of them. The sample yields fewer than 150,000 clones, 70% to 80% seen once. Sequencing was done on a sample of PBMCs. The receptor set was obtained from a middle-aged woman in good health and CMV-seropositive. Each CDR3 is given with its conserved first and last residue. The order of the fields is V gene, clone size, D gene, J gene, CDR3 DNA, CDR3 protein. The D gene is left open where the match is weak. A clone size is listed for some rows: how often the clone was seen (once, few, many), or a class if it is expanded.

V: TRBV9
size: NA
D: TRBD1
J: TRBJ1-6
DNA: TGTGCCAGCAGCGCCCGGACAGGGGAGGGAATCCTCCACTTT
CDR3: CASSARTGEGILHF

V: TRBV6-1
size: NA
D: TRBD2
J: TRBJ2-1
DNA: TGTGCCAGCAGCGAATGGACTAGCGGTAATGAGCAGTTCTTC
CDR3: CASSEWTSGNEQFF

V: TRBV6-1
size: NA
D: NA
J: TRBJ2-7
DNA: TGTGCCAGCAGTGATCCGTCCGAGCAGTACTTC
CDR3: CASSDPSEQYF

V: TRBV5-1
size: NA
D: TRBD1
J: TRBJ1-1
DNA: TGCGCCAGCAGCTCCCCGGGACAGGGGGATACTGAAGCTTTCTTT
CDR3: CASSSPGQGDTEAFF

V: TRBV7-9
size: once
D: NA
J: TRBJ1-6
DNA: TGTGCCAGCAGCTTTAGTTTGACAGTTAGGCCGGCGCCCCTCCACTTT
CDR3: CASSFSLTVRPAPLHF

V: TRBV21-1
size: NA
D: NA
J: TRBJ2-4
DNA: TGTGCCAGCAGCGACCGCGACAGAGCCAAAAACATTCAGTACTTC
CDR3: CASSDRDRAKNIQYF

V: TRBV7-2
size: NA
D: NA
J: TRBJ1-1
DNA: TGTGCCAGCAGCTTAAAGGGAGGTGGCACTGAAGCTTTCTTT
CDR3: CASSLKGGGTEAFF

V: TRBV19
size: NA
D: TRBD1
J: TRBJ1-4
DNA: TGTGCCAGTACCACAGCCGGGACAGGGCGAATAAAACTGTTTTTT
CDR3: CASTTAGTGRIKLFF

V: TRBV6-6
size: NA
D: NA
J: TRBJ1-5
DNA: TGTGCCAGCTCCGGGACAAATCAGCCCCAGCATTTT
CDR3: CASSGTNQPQHF

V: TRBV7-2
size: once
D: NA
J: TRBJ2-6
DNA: TGTGCCACCACCAGGGTCTCTGGGGCCAACGTCCTGACTTTC
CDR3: CATTRVSGANVLTF

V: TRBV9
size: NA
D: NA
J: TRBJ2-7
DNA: TGTGCCAGCAGCGTAGGCGGACAGCCCTACGAGCAGTACTTC
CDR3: CASSVGGQPYEQYF

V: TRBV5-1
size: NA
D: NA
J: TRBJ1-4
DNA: TGCGCCAGCAGGTCGGGGGGTAGTAATGAAAAACTGTTTTTT
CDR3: CASRSGGSNEKLFF

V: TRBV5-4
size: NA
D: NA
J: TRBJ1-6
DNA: TGTGCCAGCAGCTTATCACAGGTCTATTCACCCCTCCACTTT
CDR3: CASSLSQVYSPLHF

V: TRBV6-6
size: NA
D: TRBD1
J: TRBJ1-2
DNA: TGTGCCAGCAGTTATAGGGACAGGGACGGTGGCTACACCTTC
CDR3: CASSYRDRDGGYTF

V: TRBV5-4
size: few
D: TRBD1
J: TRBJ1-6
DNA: TGTGCCAGCAGTAGGGAATTGGTTGGGACAGGGAATTCACCCCTCCACTTT
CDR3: CASSRELVGTGNSPLHF

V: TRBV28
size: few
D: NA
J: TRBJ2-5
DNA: TGTGCCAGCAGTTTAGGTGATAGCCCGACCTTGGAGACCCAGTACTTC
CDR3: CASSLGDSPTLETQYF

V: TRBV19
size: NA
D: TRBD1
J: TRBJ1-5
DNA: TGTGCCAGTAGTATTTTGGGGGGACACAGGGGATTGCCACATCAGCCCCAGCATTTT
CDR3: CASSILGGHRGLPHQPQHF

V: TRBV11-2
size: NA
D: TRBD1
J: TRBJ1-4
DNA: TGTGCCAGCAGCTTAGACCCTGACAGGGGTTCCCTTGCAAAACTGTTTTTT
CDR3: CASSLDPDRGSLAKLFF

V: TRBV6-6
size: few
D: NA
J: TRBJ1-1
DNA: TGTGCCAGCAGATCAGTAAACACTGAAGCTTTCTTT
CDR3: CASRSVNTEAFF

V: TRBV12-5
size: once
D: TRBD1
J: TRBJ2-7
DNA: TGTGCTAGTGGTTTGGTACAGGGGGCATTGAGAGATCCCTACGAGCAGTACTTC
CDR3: CASGLVQGALRDPYEQYF

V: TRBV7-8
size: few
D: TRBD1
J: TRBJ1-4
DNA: TGTGCCAGCAGCTACCCGACAGGGCGGGGTGAAAAACTGTTTTTT
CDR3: CASSYPTGRGEKLFF

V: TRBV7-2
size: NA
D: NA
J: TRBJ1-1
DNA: TGTGCCAGCAGCTTGCTAATGAACACTGAAGCTTTCTTT
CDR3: CASSLLMNTEAFF

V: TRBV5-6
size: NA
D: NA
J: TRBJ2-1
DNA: TGTGCCAGCAGCTTATTTACGGGGAACTCCTACAATGAGCAGTTCTTC
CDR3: CASSLFTGNSYNEQFF

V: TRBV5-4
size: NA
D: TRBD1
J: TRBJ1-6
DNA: TGTGCCAGCAGCTTGGGTGGACAGGGCAGCGCACCCCTCCACTTT
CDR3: CASSLGGQGSAPLHF

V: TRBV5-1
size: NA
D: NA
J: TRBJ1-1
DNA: TGCGCCAGCAGCTTGGCCAAAGAGGCACTGTTGAACACTGAAGCTTTCTTT
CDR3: CASSLAKEALLNTEAFF

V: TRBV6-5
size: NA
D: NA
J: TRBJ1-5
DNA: TGTGCCAGCAGGACTGCCGGGAAAGGGCAGCCCCAGCATTTT
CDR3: CASRTAGKGQPQHF

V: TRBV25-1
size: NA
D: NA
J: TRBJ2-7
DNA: TGTGGAGCGCCTGGCGAGCAGTACTTC
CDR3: CGAPGEQYF

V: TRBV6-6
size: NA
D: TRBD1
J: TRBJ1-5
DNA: TGTGCCAGCCGACCAGACAGGGATACTCAGCCCCAGCATTTT
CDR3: CASRPDRDTQPQHF

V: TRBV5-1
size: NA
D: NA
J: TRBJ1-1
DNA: TGCGCCAGCAGCTTAGGGGGGGATAGCGGTGCTTTCTTT
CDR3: CASSLGGDSGAFF